Sequencing of this T cell receptor beta chain was carried out in a study of blood T cell repertoires in COVID-19. Study-wide context: Researchers got acute and convalescent COVID-19 samples from the United States, Italy and Spain.

Trimming cost V 6 bases and J 9 bases; bases outside gene matches: 2. Germline assignment: CDR1 MNHEY and CDR2 SVGAGI. The CDR3 extends over 13 amino acids. In the original analysis: Reference gene primer amplification gave estimated nucleated cell counts. Some clones are missing from TCRdb's copy, which holds only in-frame ones; the method was immunoSEQ multiplex PCR. That table furnishes V, J and clone size, whereas the DNA furnished D and trimming. Of 180,000 or so clones listed, around 87% are singletons. The TCR was taken from a man aged 35-49 years with active or convalescent COVID-19. Source material: peripheral blood. The chain recombines TRBV6-5 with TRBJ1-6, with 10 positions matching TRBD1. CDR3 region: CASRRDRGSPLHF. The CDR3 DNA is TGTGCCAGCAGGAGGGACAGGGGTTCACCCCTCCACTTT.